This TCR beta chain was observed in a study of shared clonotypes between healthy human individuals. A word on this clone: This sample includes further DNA sequences coding for the same CDR3.

Assay used: immunoSEQ multiplex PCR; TCRdb lists only in-frame clones, some missing. The sample has roughly 2.2 million clones, 80% to 95% seen once; the top ten hold about 0.39%. In germline, CDR1 is SGHRS, CDR2 YFSETQ. This CDR3 comprises 15 residues. Trimming pared 0 bases from V and 2 bases from J, leaving 9 bases between. The specimen sequenced was naive CD4+ T cells from PBMCs. Subset meaning: CD45RA+ positively selected. This rearrangement joins TRBV5-1 to TRBJ1-5, with D hard to call. The receptor comes from a young man in good health. Some clones in this sample may be carry-over from other donors' samples. The DNA for the CDR3 is TGCGCCAGCAGCTTGGAAGGCGCCCGCAATCAGCCCCAGCATTTT. It codes for CASSLEGARNQPQHF.